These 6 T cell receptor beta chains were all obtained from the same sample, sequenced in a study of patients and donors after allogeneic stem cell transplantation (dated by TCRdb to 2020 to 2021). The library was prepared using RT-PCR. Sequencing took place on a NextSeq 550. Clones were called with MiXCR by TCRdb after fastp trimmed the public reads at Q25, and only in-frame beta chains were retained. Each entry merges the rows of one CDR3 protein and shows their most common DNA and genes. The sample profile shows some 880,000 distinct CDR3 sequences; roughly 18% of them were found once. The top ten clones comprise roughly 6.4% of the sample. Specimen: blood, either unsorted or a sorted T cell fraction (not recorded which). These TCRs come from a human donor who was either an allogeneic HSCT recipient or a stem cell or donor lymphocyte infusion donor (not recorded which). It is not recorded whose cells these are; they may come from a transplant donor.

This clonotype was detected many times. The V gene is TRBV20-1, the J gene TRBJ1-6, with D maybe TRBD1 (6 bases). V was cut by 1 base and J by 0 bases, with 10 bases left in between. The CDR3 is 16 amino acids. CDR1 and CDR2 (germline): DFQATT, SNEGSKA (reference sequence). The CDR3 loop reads CSARGTASSYNSPLHF. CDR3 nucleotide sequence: TGCAGTGCTAGAGGGACAGCTAGCTCCTATAATTCACCCCTCCACTTT.

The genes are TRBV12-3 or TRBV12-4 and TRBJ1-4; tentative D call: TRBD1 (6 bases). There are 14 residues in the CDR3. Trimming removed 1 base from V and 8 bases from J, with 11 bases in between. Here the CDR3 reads CASSLVARGEKLFF. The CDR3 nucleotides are TGTGCCAGCAGTTTAGTGGCCAGGGGCGAAAAACTGTTTTTT.

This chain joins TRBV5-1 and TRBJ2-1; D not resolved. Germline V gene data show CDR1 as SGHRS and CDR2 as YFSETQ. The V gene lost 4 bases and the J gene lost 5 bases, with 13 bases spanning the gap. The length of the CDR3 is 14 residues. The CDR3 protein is CASSPRRVDNEQFF. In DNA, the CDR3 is TGCGCCAGCAGCCCCCGACGAGTGGACAATGAGCAGTTCTTC. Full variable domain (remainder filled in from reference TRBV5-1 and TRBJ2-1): KAGVTQTPRYLIKTRGQQVTLSCSPISGHRSVSWYQQTPGQGLQFLFEYFSETQRNKGNFPGRFSGRQFSNSRSEMNVSTLELGDSALYLCASSPRRVDNEQFFGPGTRLTVL.

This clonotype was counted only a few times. In DNA form, the CDR3 reads TGTGCCAGCAGGTTCTTATACGGGCAGTACGAGCAGTACTTC. Its translation: CASRFLYGQYEQYF. This sequence joins TRBV6-1 and TRBJ2-7, with D unresolved. The CDR3 has 14 residues. Germline assignment: CDR1 MNHNS and CDR2 SASEGT. V was clipped by 6 bases and J by 4 bases, with 16 bases between them.

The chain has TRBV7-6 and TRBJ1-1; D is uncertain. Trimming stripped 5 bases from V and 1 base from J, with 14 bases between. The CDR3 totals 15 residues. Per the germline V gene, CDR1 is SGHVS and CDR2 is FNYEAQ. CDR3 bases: TGTGCCAGCAGCCCCGAGAGCCTCGGGAACACTGAAGCTTTCTTT. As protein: CASSPESLGNTEAFF.

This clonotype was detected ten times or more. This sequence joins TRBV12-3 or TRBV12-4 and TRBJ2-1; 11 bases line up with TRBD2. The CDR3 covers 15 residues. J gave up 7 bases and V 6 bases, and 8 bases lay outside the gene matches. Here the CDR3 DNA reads TGTGCCAGCAGCCCACTAGCGGGGGACCCAAATGAGCAGTTCTTC. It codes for CASSPLAGDPNEQFF.